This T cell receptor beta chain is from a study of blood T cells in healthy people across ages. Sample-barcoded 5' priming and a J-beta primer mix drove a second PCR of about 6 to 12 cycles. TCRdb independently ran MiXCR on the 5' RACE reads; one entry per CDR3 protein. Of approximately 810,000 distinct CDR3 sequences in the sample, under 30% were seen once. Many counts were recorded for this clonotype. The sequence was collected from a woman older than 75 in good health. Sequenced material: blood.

CDR3 nucleotides: TGTGCCACCAGTGACGCCCCGGTCCATGAGCAGTTCTTC. Translation: CATSDAPVHEQFF. The chain has TRBV24-1 and TRBJ2-1; D unresolved. V gave up 4 bases and J gave up 8 bases, with 11 bases separating them. CDR1 KGHDR and CDR2 SFDVKD come from the germline V gene. This CDR3 is built from 13 residues.